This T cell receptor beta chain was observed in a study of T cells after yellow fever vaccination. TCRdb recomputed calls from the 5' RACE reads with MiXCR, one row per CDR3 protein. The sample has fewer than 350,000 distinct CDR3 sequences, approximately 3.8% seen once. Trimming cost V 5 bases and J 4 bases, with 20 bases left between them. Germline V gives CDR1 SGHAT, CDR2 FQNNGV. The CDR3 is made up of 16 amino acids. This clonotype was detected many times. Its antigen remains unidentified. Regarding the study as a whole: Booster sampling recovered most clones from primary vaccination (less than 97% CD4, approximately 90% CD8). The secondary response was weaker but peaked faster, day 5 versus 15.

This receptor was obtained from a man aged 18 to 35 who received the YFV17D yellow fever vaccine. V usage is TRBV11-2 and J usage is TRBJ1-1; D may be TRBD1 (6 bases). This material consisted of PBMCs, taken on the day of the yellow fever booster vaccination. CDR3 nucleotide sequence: TGTGCCAGCAGCCCTAAAGGGGGGGCCCGGGGCACTGAAGCTTTCTTT. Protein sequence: CASSPKGGARGTEAFF.